The present entry profiles one T cell receptor beta chain with its context. TCRdb processed the RT-PCR reads anew with MiXCR; each CDR3 protein has one entry. The sample consists of about 200,000 distinct CDR3 sequences, around 41% of them appearing once. The data were taken from a study of patients and donors after allogeneic stem cell transplantation. Sequencing was carried out using blood, either unsorted or a sorted T cell fraction (not recorded which). The sequence was collected from a human donor who was either an allogeneic HSCT recipient or a stem cell or donor lymphocyte infusion donor (not recorded which). It is not recorded whose cells these are; they may come from a transplant donor.

CDR3 DNA: TGTGCCAGCAGTTTAGGATCACAGGGGGCCGGTGGCTACACCTTC. It codes for CASSLGSQGAGGYTF. V gene TRBV12-3 or TRBV12-4 combines with J gene TRBJ1-2, with 9 positions matching TRBD1. The CDR3 has 15 amino acids. V shed 1 base, J shed 7 bases, and the junction held 7 bases outside the gene matches.